There are many counts of the clone carrying this T cell receptor beta chain. Its antigen is as yet unknown. Germline V CDR1 and CDR2: SGHVS, FQNEAQ. There are 17 residues in the CDR3. V lost 5 bases and J lost 0; bases outside the gene matches: 10. A marrow graft followed busulfan-fludarabine conditioning, with cyclophosphamide on days +3 and +4. Profiling relied on immunoSEQ multiplex PCR, and the TCRdb table lists in-frame clones only, not all of them. Observed are some 1,700 clones, no singletons, with the top ten taking about 3.1%. The sample belongs to a study of T cells after posttransplantation cyclophosphamide. Study observations and caveats: Later blood repertoires were often dominated by clones from the donor CD8+ memory compartment. After PTCy, TRB diversity resembled that of CNI/methotrexate controls. Blood and skin or GI T cell repertoires showed limited TRB overlap.

The clonotype comes from a male patient aged 60-70 years who received an allogeneic stem cell transplant from an unrelated donor, was CMV-positive, and had acute and chronic GVHD. Some of the T cells may derive from the graft donor. The sequencing used PBMCs, collected about 400 days after allogeneic stem cell transplant with posttransplant cyclophosphamide. The rearrangement joins TRBV7-8 to TRBJ1-5; the match to TRBD1 covers 7 bases. CDR3 in amino acids: CASSPRTGVNSNQPQHF. The CDR3 nucleotides read TGTGCCAGCAGCCCACGGACAGGCGTTAATAGCAATCAGCCCCAGCATTTT.